The rows below give T cell receptor beta chains drawn from one sample of a study of OX40 agonist ivuxolimab in advanced cancers. TCRdb's copy holds only in-frame clones and misses some; the assay was immunoSEQ multiplex PCR. This table has more than 95,000 clones, 80% to 90% appearing once. The material was CD4+ or CD8+ T cells sorted from blood, obtained in a trial of the OX40 agonist ivuxolimab. The receptors were sampled from an adult with an advanced solid tumor such as melanoma, head and neck, liver or kidney cancer. CDR3s include the opening cysteine and the closing phenylalanine or tryptophan. The order of the fields is J gene, CDR3 length, clone size, V gene, D gene, CDR3 protein, CDR3 DNA. A D gene is named only where the DNA matches it firmly. Rows may omit the clone size; those that give it use once, few, many or a size class.

J gene: TRBJ1-2; CDR3 length: 14; clone size: NA; V gene: TRBV19; D gene: NA; CDR3 protein: CASGKSQGAGGYTF; CDR3 DNA: TGTGCCAGTGGGAAATCACAGGGCGCTGGCGGCTACACCTTC
J gene: TRBJ1-2; CDR3 length: 10; clone size: NA; V gene: TRBV20-1; D gene: NA; CDR3 protein: CSARAYGYTF; CDR3 DNA: TGCAGTGCGAGGGCTTATGGCTACACCTTC
J gene: TRBJ2-7; CDR3 length: 17; clone size: once; V gene: TRBV27; D gene: TRBD1; CDR3 protein: CASSLSLGTGGGYEQYF; CDR3 DNA: TGTGCCAGCAGTTTATCGCTTGGGACAGGGGGCGGGTACGAGCAGTACTTC
J gene: TRBJ1-6; CDR3 length: 16; clone size: NA; V gene: TRBV18; D gene: NA; CDR3 protein: CASSPRGTDANSPLHF; CDR3 DNA: TGTGCCAGCTCACCACGGGGGACGGATGCTAATTCACCCCTCCACTTT
J gene: TRBJ1-6; CDR3 length: 13; clone size: NA; V gene: TRBV30; D gene: TRBD1; CDR3 protein: CAWNTGDRSPLHF; CDR3 DNA: TGTGCCTGGAACACAGGGGATCGGTCACCCCTCCACTTT
J gene: TRBJ1-2; CDR3 length: 15; clone size: NA; V gene: TRBV9; D gene: NA; CDR3 protein: CASSVEGVRGSGYTF; CDR3 DNA: TGTGCCAGCAGCGTAGAAGGTGTCAGGGGATCAGGCTACACCTTC
J gene: TRBJ2-7; CDR3 length: 16; clone size: NA; V gene: TRBV5-6; D gene: NA; CDR3 protein: CASSSFNTKGNYEQYF; CDR3 DNA: TGTGCCAGCAGCTCCTTTAACACGAAGGGAAACTACGAGCAGTACTTC
J gene: TRBJ2-7; CDR3 length: 14; clone size: NA; V gene: TRBV6-1; D gene: NA; CDR3 protein: CATLRGPSSYEQYF; CDR3 DNA: TGTGCCACCCTCAGGGGACCCAGCTCCTACGAGCAGTACTTC
J gene: TRBJ1-1; CDR3 length: 13; clone size: NA; V gene: TRBV7-2; D gene: NA; CDR3 protein: CASSLGRNTEAFF; CDR3 DNA: TGTGCCAGCAGCTTAGGGAGGAACACTGAAGCTTTCTTT
J gene: TRBJ1-5; CDR3 length: 13; clone size: few; V gene: TRBV30; D gene: NA; CDR3 protein: CAWSRADNQPQHF; CDR3 DNA: TGTGCCTGGAGTCGGGCAGACAATCAGCCCCAGCATTTT
J gene: TRBJ2-7; CDR3 length: 11; clone size: NA; V gene: TRBV28; D gene: NA; CDR3 protein: CASSSSYEQYF; CDR3 DNA: TGTGCCAGCAGTTCCTCCTACGAGCAGTACTTC
J gene: TRBJ1-2; CDR3 length: 13; clone size: NA; V gene: TRBV27; D gene: TRBD1; CDR3 protein: CASSIQQGYGYTF; CDR3 DNA: TGTGCCAGCAGTATACAACAGGGGTATGGCTACACCTTC
J gene: TRBJ2-5; CDR3 length: 13; clone size: NA; V gene: TRBV30; D gene: NA; CDR3 protein: CAWGGFGRETQYF; CDR3 DNA: TGTGCCTGGGGGGGCTTTGGGAGGGAGACCCAGTACTTC
J gene: TRBJ2-1; CDR3 length: 12; clone size: NA; V gene: TRBV28; D gene: NA; CDR3 protein: CASRDGERKQFF; CDR3 DNA: TGTGCCAGCAGGGACGGGGAAAGGAAGCAGTTCTTC
J gene: TRBJ1-3; CDR3 length: 16; clone size: NA; V gene: TRBV5-6; D gene: NA; CDR3 protein: CASSLATTQSGNTIYF; CDR3 DNA: TGTGCCAGCAGCTTGGCCACGACCCAGTCTGGAAACACCATATATTTT
J gene: TRBJ1-4; CDR3 length: 15; clone size: NA; V gene: TRBV2; D gene: NA; CDR3 protein: CASSGLGSANEKLFF; CDR3 DNA: TGTGCCAGCAGTGGACTAGGATCTGCTAATGAAAAACTGTTTTTT
J gene: TRBJ2-5; CDR3 length: 15; clone size: once; V gene: TRBV7-9; D gene: TRBD2; CDR3 protein: CASSLSAGGGKTQYF; CDR3 DNA: TGTGCCAGCAGCTTATCAGCGGGGGGCGGGAAGACCCAGTACTTC
J gene: TRBJ2-3; CDR3 length: 15; clone size: NA; V gene: TRBV7-2; D gene: NA; CDR3 protein: CASSLGVAVTDTQYF; CDR3 DNA: TGTGCCAGCAGCTTAGGGGTCGCTGTGACAGATACGCAGTATTTT